This TCR beta chain is from a study of regulatory T cells in long-lasting Graves disease (dated by TCRdb to the early 2020s). For the study in its entirety: Newly diagnosed Graves' disease patients had taken antithyroid drugs for less than 3 months. Peripheral blood TCR sequencing and RNA sequencing compared persistent Graves' disease patients with newly diagnosed Graves' disease patients. The study was registered as a clinical trial and conducted in China. A total of around 35 samples were covered by TCR sequencing, comprising approximately 13 persistent and about 20 newly diagnosed Graves' disease patients. What the study reported, not specific to this receptor: Persistent disease showed preferential use of TRBV28, TRBJ1-2 and TRBJ2-5, whereas newly diagnosed disease favored TRBV20-1 and TRBJ2-1. More public clonotypes were shared among persistent patients (roughly 2,700) than among newly diagnosed patients (966). Only the TCR beta chain was sequenced and analyzed. Only peripheral blood was studied, because thyroid tissue, the primary lesion, was inaccessible. The authors acknowledged the small sample size as a limitation that may reduce accuracy. Lower TCR Shannon entropy and fewer highly expanded clones were observed in persistent Graves' disease patients than in newly diagnosed patients, which suggested clonal expansion.

Concerning this clonotype itself: Its target antigen remains unknown. Within one base of it there is no much larger clone, and no base qualities were kept.

Clipping removes 1 base from V and 11 bases from J, with 2 as the unmatched junction base count. CDR1 and CDR2 were assigned from the germline V gene (reference sequence) as LGHDT and YNNKEL. The CDR3, cysteine through phenylalanine, is 14 amino acids long. CDR3 DNA is the only sequence kept; it has 42 bases, read in frame from the first base. Taken with the paper, the label for time point translates to: newly diagnosed GD, antithyroid drugs for less than 3 months. RNA was extracted from PBMCs in TRIzol for both TCR sequencing and RNA sequencing. The diagnosis of Graves' disease was made according to American Thyroid Association guidelines. Recruitment of patients was carried out at an endocrinology department in Xi'an, China. From each patient, around 8.3 milliliters of peripheral blood was collected into an EDTA anticoagulant tube. PBMCs were isolated by Ficoll Paque Plus density gradient separation without further T cell sorting. An Agilent 2100 Bioanalyzer and agarose gel were used to check RNA quality, while a NanoDrop 2000 measured RNA concentration.

The method was multiplex PCR. Data came from an Illumina HiSeq 4000. To build TCR beta libraries, CDR3 regions were amplified by Arm-PCR using iRepertoire HTBI primers. PCR products were gel purified before sequencing. The paper's data handling went like this. Across samples, 60 to 75 TRBV and roughly 13 TRBJ segments were identified and used for gene usage analysis of CDR3 amino acid clonotypes. Filtered high-quality paired reads were merged into contigs using COPE and FqMerger. BLAST was used to align contigs to IMGT TRBV, TRBD and TRBJ reference genes, with CDR3 defined following IMGT. Any clonotype with a frequency above 0.1% was counted as a highly expanded clone. Shannon entropy was used to measure repertoire diversity, and the Gini coefficient was used to measure V-J evenness. Clonotypes shared by more than one individual were considered public. TCRdb handled the public reads itself, with Q25 trimming in fastp and clone calling in MiXCR, and kept productive beta chains. Each record represents a unique CDR3 protein, reported with the most common genes and DNA among its rows. The V and J calls were not made by the authors but by TCRdb's processing. This sample gives about 540,000 distinct CDR3 sequences in total; roughly 14% of them show up just once. Of the sample, roughly 9.7% falls within the top ten clones.

This same sample was also part of a study on T cells in Graves' hyperthyroidism and ophthalmopathy. As that second study puts it: Stable Graves' hyperthyroidism was defined as no progression to ophthalmopathy during 18 months of follow-up. Hyperthyroidism patients were newly diagnosed, had a disease duration of under 2 months, and were aged 18 to 65 years. Patients with uncontrolled infections, other autoimmune diseases, pregnancy or lactation were excluded. Diagnoses were established on the basis of clinical symptoms, serum thyroxine and TRAb, thyroid ultrasound, and orbital computed tomography. A first-round RT-PCR of the TCR CDR3 used the HTBI primer set with the Qiagen OneStep RT-PCR kit. Most expanded thyroid clonotypes (frequency above 0.001) were also detected in blood, suggesting blood repertoires may reflect thyroid immune responses. Ophthalmopathy was separated from stable hyperthyroidism by a 13 V-J signature model, with 85% to 90% sensitivity and around 81% specificity obtained in cross-validation and 80%/75% obtained in testing. In validation, the model predicted progression to ophthalmopathy with 60% to 71% sensitivity and approximately 74% specificity, a median of about six months before onset. To identify distinguishing TCR V-J signatures, a discovery cohort of some 100 patients was used, comprising some 45 with Graves' ophthalmopathy and some 57 with stable Graves' hyperthyroidism. An independent validation cohort of about 19 hyperthyroidism patients and roughly 16 patients who later progressed to ophthalmopathy tested prospective prediction of ophthalmopathy. For training and testing, the 80 to 100 patients in the discovery cohort were randomly divided in a 7:3 ratio. In addition, the study compared T-cell repertoires in thyroid tissue and in blood from roughly 6 Graves' hyperthyroidism patients. After sampling, hyperthyroidism patients received methimazole starting at 30 mg daily, and ophthalmopathy patients received high-dose intravenous methylprednisolone. A second multiplex PCR round built the libraries, followed by size selection and purification. Libraries were sequenced paired-end with 100 bp reads on an Illumina HiSeq2000. SOAPnuke was used to process the raw data, removing reads that contained adapters or uncalled bases, had a mean Phred below 15, or lacked an exact match to the constant primer or identifier. COPE v1.2.5 was used to merge high-quality paired reads, and clonotypes were defined as unique nucleotide sequences. Clonotypes were aligned to IMGT TRBV, TRBD and TRBJ reference segments using MiTCR v1.1. The analysis included only V-J combinations with a frequency above 0.0001, which together covered around 99% of the repertoires. A TCS score was defined as the ratio between F50 (clonal expansion) and ExV (chaos), using BLOSUM62-based TCRdist between CDR3 peptides within each V-J. Welch's t-statistics and random forest reduced around 520 V-J features to fewer than 15, which were used in a naive Bayes classifier (R e1071). No statistical method was used to set the sample size in advance, and investigators knew the group allocation. TCR Vbeta CDR3 sequencing of 130 to 150 peripheral blood samples (under 45 ophthalmopathy, 75 hyperthyroidism and around 17 progressor patients) is reported in the paper.

This TCR came from a man between 25 and 39 years old with Graves disease. Donor details come from another sample of the same person, matched by shared clones. The chain employs TRBV3-1 and TRBJ2-3; 14 of the junction bases match TRBD2. The sequencing used peripheral blood mononuclear cells (PBMCs), collected at new diagnosis, from a patient treated with antithyroid drugs. The nucleotide sequence reads TGTGCCAGCAGCCAAGGGACTAGCGGGAGGAGGCAGTATTTT. Its amino acids are CASSQGTSGRRQYF.